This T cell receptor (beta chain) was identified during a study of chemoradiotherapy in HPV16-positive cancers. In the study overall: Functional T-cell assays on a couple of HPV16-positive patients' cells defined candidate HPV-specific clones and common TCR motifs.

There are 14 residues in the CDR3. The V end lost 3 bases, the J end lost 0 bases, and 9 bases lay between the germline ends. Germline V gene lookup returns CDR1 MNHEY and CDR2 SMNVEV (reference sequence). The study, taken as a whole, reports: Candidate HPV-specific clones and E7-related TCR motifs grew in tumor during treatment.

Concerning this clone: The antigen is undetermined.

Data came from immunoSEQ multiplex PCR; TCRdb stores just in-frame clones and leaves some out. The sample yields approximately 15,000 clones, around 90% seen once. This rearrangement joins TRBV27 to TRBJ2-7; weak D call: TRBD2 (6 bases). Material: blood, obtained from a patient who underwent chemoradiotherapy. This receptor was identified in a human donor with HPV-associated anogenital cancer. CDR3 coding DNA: TGTGCCAGCAGTTTGGCGGGAACCTCCTACGAGCAGTACTTC. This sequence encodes CASSLAGTSYEQYF.